The TCR beta chain described here comes from a study of blood T cell repertoires in COVID-19. Study at large: Material from acute and convalescent COVID-19 was sourced from the United States, Italy and Spain. Nucleic acid was either cDNA or gDNA, and it came from T cells, B-cell-depleted T cells, or PBMCs.

The CDR3 loop spans 13 amino acids. The trim removed 7 bases at V and 3 bases at J, leaving 4 bases unmatched. Germline CDR1 is MNHEY and CDR2 is SVGAGI. Libraries were prepared by immunoSEQ multiplex PCR; TCRdb keeps only in-frame clonotypes and omits some of them. The table includes some 150,000 clones, 84% detected once. This clone turned up a few times. Material for sequencing was peripheral blood. The sequence derives from a human donor in a cohort sampled during active COVID-19. The V gene is TRBV6-5, the J gene TRBJ1-2; 8 bases line up with TRBD1. CDR3 sequence reads: CASTPDRDYGYTF. The CDR3 nucleotides are TGTGCCAGCACTCCGGACAGGGACTATGGCTACACCTTC.